The clone carrying this T cell receptor beta chain was seen repeatedly, ten times or more. What it binds is unknown. This sample stems from a study of regulatory T cells in long-lasting Graves disease. Findings and limits, study-wide: Blood alone, not thyroid tissue, was studied.

Stated time point: newly diagnosed GD, antithyroid drugs for less than 3 months. PBMCs were the source of the RNA used for TCR sequencing. Building of the TCR beta libraries involved iRepertoire HTBI primers and Arm-PCR of CDR3 regions. TCRdb passed the multiplex PCR reads through MiXCR, listing each CDR3 protein once. The data contain about 310,000 distinct CDR3 sequences, about 20% of them singletons. The specimen was peripheral blood mononuclear cells (PBMCs), collected at new diagnosis, from a patient treated with antithyroid drugs. The receptor comes from a female donor with Graves disease.

In nucleotides, the CDR3 is TGTGCCGTCGGGAGCTTGGGAGAGACCCAGTACTTC. Its translation is CAVGSLGETQYF. V usage is TRBV2 and J usage is TRBJ2-3, with D possibly being TRBD2 (6 bases). TRBJ2-5 explains the end of the DNA better; the J call may be wrong. The length of the CDR3 is 12 residues. The germline V gene encodes CDR1 SNHLY and CDR2 FYNNEI.